This T cell receptor beta chain is from a study of CD8 T cells in ankylosing spondylitis. Study results and limitations: Disease-associated clones were reportedly significantly overrepresented in matched ankylosing spondylitis synovial fluid. Seemingly characteristic of ankylosing spondylitis blood was a TCR beta motif consisting of about 8 highly homologous variants.

Concerning this clonotype itself: Antigen unknown.

Library preparation for TCR beta used quantitative 5'-RACE with molecular barcodes. In TCRdb, the 5' RACE reads were re-called with MiXCR into one record per CDR3 protein. The repertoire includes 800,000 to 900,000 distinct CDR3 sequences, 12% of them detected once, and roughly 0.51% sits in the top ten. This sequence was found in a male donor with ankylosing spondylitis. Material for sequencing was blood, either unsorted or a sorted T cell fraction (not recorded which).

CDR3 nucleotides: TGTGCCAGCAGTTACAGCGGGGGGATCCCTAGCACAGATACGCAGTATTTT. Translating gives CASSYSGGIPSTDTQYF. The chain links TRBV6-5 to TRBJ2-3, with 9 bases that match TRBD2. Germline values: CDR1 MNHEY, CDR2 SVGAGI. CDR3 length: 17 amino acids. V was clipped by 2 bases and J by 0 bases; unmatched bases: 6.